This passage covers 4 T cell receptor beta chains from one sample sequenced in a study of T cell responses to AZD1222 COVID-19 vaccine. The repertoire was sequenced with immunoSEQ multiplex PCR; TCRdb's copy has only in-frame clones and lacks some. The table includes roughly 120,000 clones, over 75% detected once. The source material was peripheral blood, sampled on day 0 of AZD1222 vaccination. The receptor set was obtained from an adult in good health.

The chain combines TRBV15 with TRBJ2-3; maybe TRBD1 (6 bases). Trimming pared 0 bases from V and 2 bases from J, leaving 9 bases between. This CDR3 comprises 15 residues. The germline V gene has CDR1 LNHNV and CDR2 YYDKDF (reference sequence). The DNA for the CDR3 is TGTGCCACCAGCAGAGATGGGGACAACACAGATACGCAGTATTTT. The encoded protein is CATSRDGDNTDTQYF.

The V call is TRBV3-1 (or the pseudogene TRBV3-2), the J call TRBJ2-2; D gene unclear. The V gene lost 7 bases and the J gene lost 3 bases, with 9 bases spanning the gap. Germline CDR1 is LGHDT and CDR2 is YNNKEL (reference sequence). The CDR3 covers 13 residues. CDR3 nucleotide sequence: TGTGCCAGCAATCAGGCGGACACCGGGGAGCTGTTTTTT. This translates into CASNQADTGELFF.

This clone was observed a few times. The chain is built from TRBV19 and TRBJ1-4; D unclear. Trimming removed 5 bases at V and 8 bases at J, with 15 bases between. Germline CDR1 reads LNHDA; CDR2 reads SQIVND (reference sequence). The CDR3 has 14 amino acids. The CDR3 region is CASSPPLGSEKLFF. The DNA of the CDR3 is TGTGCCAGTAGTCCCCCCCTCGGAAGCGAAAAACTGTTTTTT.

This chain joins TRBV2 and TRBJ1-1; 7 nucleotides align to TRBD1. The V segment lost 7 bases and the J segment 11 bases; nucleotides outside the gene matches: 10. The CDR3 runs 12 residues. Germline-derived CDR1 and CDR2 are SNHLY and FYNNEI. The CDR3 region is CASTADRDKAFF. CDR3 coding DNA: TGTGCCAGCACGGCAGACAGGGATAAGGCTTTCTTT.